The T cell receptor beta chain under discussion was sequenced for a study of OX40 agonist ivuxolimab in advanced cancers. Points from the study as a whole: Nonresponders included some who also had low normalized T-cell clonal expansion.

Worth noting for this clone: Its specificity is not known.

Using immunoSEQ multiplex PCR, the repertoire was profiled, and TCRdb retains in-frame clones only, with some absent. The top ten clones hold roughly 25% of a sample with about 80,000 clones, approximately 85% of them seen once. Sequencing used CD4+ or CD8+ T cells sorted from blood, obtained in a trial of the OX40 agonist ivuxolimab. This receptor was identified in an adult with an advanced solid tumor such as melanoma, head and neck, liver or kidney cancer.

The DNA of the CDR3 is TGCGCCAGCAGCTTTCCGGGACAGGGGGCCGGGGAGCTGTTTTTT. Its translation: CASSFPGQGAGELFF. This chain uses TRBV5-1 with TRBJ2-2; 11 bases line up with TRBD1. The CDR3 sequence is 15 residues long. Germline CDR1 and CDR2: SGHRS and YFSETQ. V lost 2 bases, J lost 6 bases, and 3 bases stayed unmatched.